A single T cell receptor (beta chain) is shown here with its context. Sequencing used immunoSEQ multiplex PCR; TCRdb keeps in-frame clones, though not all of them. Here the sample spans approximately 21,000 clones, around nine tenths being singletons. The data belong to a study of monozygotic twins with cystic fibrosis. The germline V gene has CDR1 SEHNR and CDR2 FQNEAQ (reference sequence). With 5 bases clipped from V and 3 bases from J, the junction kept 9 bases outside the gene matches. This CDR3 is 16 amino acids long. The sequenced material came from blood. The TCR sequence derives from a woman aged 25 to 39 with cystic fibrosis. The chain uses TRBV7-9 and TRBJ2-1; 8 bases are shared with TRBD2. The CDR3 DNA sequence: TGTGCCAGCAGCCCAACCGGGACTAGAAGCTACAATGAGCAGTTCTTC. Its translation: CASSPTGTRSYNEQFF.